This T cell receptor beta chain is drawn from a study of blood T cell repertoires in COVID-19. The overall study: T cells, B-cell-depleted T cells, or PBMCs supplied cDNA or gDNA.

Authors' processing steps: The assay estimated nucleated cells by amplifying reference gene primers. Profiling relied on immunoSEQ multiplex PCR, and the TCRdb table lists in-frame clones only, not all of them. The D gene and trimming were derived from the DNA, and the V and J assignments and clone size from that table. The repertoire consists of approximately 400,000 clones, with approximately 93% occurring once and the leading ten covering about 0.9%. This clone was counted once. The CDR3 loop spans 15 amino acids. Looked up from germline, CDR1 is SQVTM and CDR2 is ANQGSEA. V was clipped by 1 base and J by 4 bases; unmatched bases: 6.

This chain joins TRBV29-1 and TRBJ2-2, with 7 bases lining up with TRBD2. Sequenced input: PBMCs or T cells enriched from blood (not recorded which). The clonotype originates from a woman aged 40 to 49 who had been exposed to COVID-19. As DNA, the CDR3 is TGCAGCGTTGAAGCGGGGGGAGAGGCCACCGGGGAGCTGTTTTTT. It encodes CSVEAGGEATGELFF.